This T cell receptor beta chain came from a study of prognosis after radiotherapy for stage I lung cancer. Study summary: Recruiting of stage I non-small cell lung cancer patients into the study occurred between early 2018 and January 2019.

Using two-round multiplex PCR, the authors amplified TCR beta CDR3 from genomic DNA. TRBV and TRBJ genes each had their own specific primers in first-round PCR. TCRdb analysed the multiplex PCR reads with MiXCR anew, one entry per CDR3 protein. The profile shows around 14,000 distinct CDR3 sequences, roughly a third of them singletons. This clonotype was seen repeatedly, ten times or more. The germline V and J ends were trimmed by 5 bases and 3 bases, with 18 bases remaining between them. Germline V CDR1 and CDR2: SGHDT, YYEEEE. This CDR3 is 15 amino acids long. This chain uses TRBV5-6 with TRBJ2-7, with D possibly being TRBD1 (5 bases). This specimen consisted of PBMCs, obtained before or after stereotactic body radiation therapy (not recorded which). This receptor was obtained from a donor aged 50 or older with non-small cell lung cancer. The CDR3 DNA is TGTGCCAGCAGGGACGAAGGGGCAGTTTACTACGAGCAGTACTTC. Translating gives CASRDEGAVYYEQYF. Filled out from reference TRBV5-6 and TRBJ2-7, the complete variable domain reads DAGVTQSPTHLIKTRGQQVTLRCSPKSGHDTVSWYQQALGQGPQFIFQYYEEEERQRGNFPDRFSGHQFPNYSSELNVNALLLGDSALYLCASRDEGAVYYEQYFGPGTRLTVT.